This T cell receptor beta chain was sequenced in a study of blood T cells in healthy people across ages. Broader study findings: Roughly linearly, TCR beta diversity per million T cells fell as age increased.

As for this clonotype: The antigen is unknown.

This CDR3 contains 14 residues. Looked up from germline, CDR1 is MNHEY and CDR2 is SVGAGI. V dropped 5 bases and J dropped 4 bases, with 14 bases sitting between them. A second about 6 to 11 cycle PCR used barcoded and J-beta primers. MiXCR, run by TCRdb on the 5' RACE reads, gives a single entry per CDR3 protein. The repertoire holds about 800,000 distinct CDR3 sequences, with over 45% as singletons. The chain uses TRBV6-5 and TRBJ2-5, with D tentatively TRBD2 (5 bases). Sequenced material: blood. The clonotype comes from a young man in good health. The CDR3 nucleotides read TGTGCCAGCAGTACGGGATCGATGGTAGAGACCCAGTACTTC. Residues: CASSTGSMVETQYF.